Sequencing of this TCR beta chain was carried out in a study of blood T cell repertoires in COVID-19. Assay used: immunoSEQ multiplex PCR; TCRdb lists only in-frame clones, some missing. Here the sample spans some 110,000 clones, over 80% being singletons. With 6 bases clipped from V and 1 base from J, the junction kept 2 bases outside the gene matches. Looked up from germline, CDR1 is SGHTA and CDR2 is FQGTGA. The CDR3 spans 13 residues. This TCR was recovered from a woman aged 70 to 79 with acute or convalescent COVID-19. The sequenced sample consisted of peripheral blood. The chain joins TRBV7-3 to TRBJ1-1; 7 nucleotides match TRBD1. The CDR3 region is CASSQGENTEAFF. The CDR3 bases are TGTGCCAGCAGTCAGGGGGAGAACACTGAAGCTTTCTTT.